The T cell receptor (beta chain) described here comes from a study of blood T cell repertoires in COVID-19. At the level of the study: Material from acute and convalescent COVID-19 was sourced from the United States, Italy and Spain. The analysed material was cDNA or gDNA that came from T cells, B-cell-depleted T cells, or PBMCs.

Methods used by the authors: It was from reference gene primer amplification that nucleated cell counts were estimated. Data came from immunoSEQ multiplex PCR; TCRdb stores just in-frame clones and leaves some out. V and J calls and clone size come straight from that table; D and trimming were deduced from the DNA. The table includes 300,000 to 350,000 clones, about nine tenths detected once. The trim removed 8 bases at V and 2 bases at J, leaving 14 bases unmatched. This CDR3 contains 16 residues. Germline CDR1 reads MNHEY; CDR2 reads SMNVEV (reference sequence). It was within 2 weeks before study entry that exposed participants met a COVID-19 case.

The genes are TRBV27 and TRBJ2-7; 8 nucleotides align to TRBD1. This TCR derives from a woman in her twenties or thirties who had been exposed to COVID-19. The sequenced material came from PBMCs or T cells enriched from blood (not recorded which). In DNA form, the CDR3 reads TGTGCCAGCGCCAGGTTACGGGACAGGCGGACCTACGAGCAGTACTTC. Translating it yields CASARLRDRRTYEQYF.